The 13 T cell receptor beta chains given below trace back to one sample, sequenced in a study of cytomegalovirus exposure and HLA in healthy donors. Amplification used 60 Vbeta primers and 13 Jbeta primers. TCRdb keeps only in-frame clones here, not all; method: immunoSEQ multiplex PCR. The sample has 110,000 to 150,000 clones; around three quarters are singletons. The specimen sequenced was PBMCs. Receptors originate from a woman aged 40 to 50 in good health and CMV-seronegative.

The genes are TRBV4-1 and TRBJ1-6; 9 bases line up with TRBD1. The CDR3 has 19 amino acids. From germline, CDR1 is MGHRA and CDR2 YSYEKL. Trimming at V came to 4 bases and at J to 10 bases, leaving 20 bases not matched to a gene. CDR3 in amino acids: CASSRQGGQGGPVGSPLHF. CDR3 coding DNA: TGCGCCAGCAGCCGTCAGGGGGGACAGGGAGGACCAGTAGGGTCACCCCTCCACTTT.

In regard to this clone: This same CDR3 is encoded by further DNA sequences in the sample. This rearrangement joins TRBV7-9 to TRBJ2-1; 9 bases are a match to TRBD2. The ends lost 5 bases at V and 8 bases at J; junction bases unmatched: 10. The germline CDR1 and CDR2 sequences are SEHNR and FQNEAQ (reference sequence). The CDR3 loop spans 15 amino acids. CDR3 protein: CASSRKRLAGYEQFF. In DNA, the CDR3 is TGTGCCAGCAGCCGGAAAAGGCTAGCGGGGTATGAGCAGTTCTTC. Supplemented by reference TRBV7-9 and TRBJ2-1, the full variable domain reads DTGVSQNPRHKITKRGQNVTFRCDPISEHNRLYWYRQTLGQGPEFLTYFQNEAQLEKSRLLSDRFSAERPKGSFSTLEIQRTEQGDSAMYLCASSRKRLAGYEQFFGPGTRLTVL.

V is TRBV7-9 and J is TRBJ1-6; perhaps TRBD1 as D (5 bases). V gave up 1 base and J gave up 5 bases, with 12 bases separating them. From germline, CDR1 is SEHNR and CDR2 FQNEAQ (reference sequence). The CDR3 length is 16 residues. The CDR3 bases are TGTGCCAGCAGCTTAGGTGTAGGAGGGGATAATTCACCCCTCCACTTT. Translation: CASSLGVGGDNSPLHF. Together with reference TRBV7-9 and TRBJ1-6, the CDR3 gives the full variable domain: DTGVSQNPRHKITKRGQNVTFRCDPISEHNRLYWYRQTLGQGPEFLTYFQNEAQLEKSRLLSDRFSAERPKGSFSTLEIQRTEQGDSAMYLCASSLGVGGDNSPLHFGNGTRLTVT.

This rearrangement joins TRBV28 to TRBJ2-5, with 7 nucleotides matching TRBD2. The J call is uncertain, as TRBJ2-7 better fits the DNA end. The CDR3 covers 15 residues. Germline V gene lookup returns CDR1 MDHEN and CDR2 SYDVKM. For the CDR3, the DNA is TGTGCCAGCAGTTTCCCGCCGGGAGGATCCTACGAGCAGTACTTC. Translating gives CASSFPPGGSYEQYF.

J is TRBJ2-7 and V is TRBV19; 7 positions agree with TRBD1. V was pared by 4 bases and J by 0 bases, with 6 bases of the junction left unmatched. The CDR3 is made up of 15 amino acids. The germline gives CDR1 LNHDA, CDR2 SQIVND (reference sequence). CDR3 bases: TGTGCCAGTAGTAGGGGACAGATGAGCTCCTACGAGCAGTACTTC. It specifies CASSRGQMSSYEQYF. The whole variable domain, remainder taken from reference TRBV19 and TRBJ2-7, is DGGITQSPKYLFRKEGQNVTLSCEQNLNHDAMYWYRQDPGQGLRLIYYSQIVNDFQKGDIAEGYSVSREKKESFPLTVTSAQKNPTAFYLCASSRGQMSSYEQYFGPGTRLTVT.

The V and J genes are TRBV4-1 and TRBJ2-2, with D perhaps matching TRBD2 (6 bases). V lost 0 bases and J lost 1, with 12 bases in between. The CDR3 sequence is 17 residues long. Germline V CDR1 and CDR2: MGHRA, YSYEKL. The DNA of the CDR3 is TGCGCCAGCAGCCAAGACCCGACAGCGGGGAACACCGGGGAGCTGTTTTTT. This gives the protein CASSQDPTAGNTGELFF.

This chain connects TRBV15 to TRBJ1-1; 7 bases are a match to TRBD1. CDR1 and CDR2 from the germline V gene are LNHNV and YYDKDF (reference sequence). The V segment lost 1 base and the J segment 0 bases; nucleotides outside the gene matches: 2. The CDR3 extends over 15 amino acids. The CDR3 DNA reads as TGTGCCACCAGCAGAGGACAGGGATTGAACACTGAAGCTTTCTTT. This translates into CATSRGQGLNTEAFF.

This chain links TRBV1 with TRBJ1-1. TRBV1 is termed a pseudogene. There are 15 residues in the CDR3. Here the CDR3 DNA reads TGCACCAGCAGCCAAACAAAGGAGAGGGACACTGAAGCTTTCTTT. This gives the protein CTSSQTKERDTEAFF.

The gene calls are TRBV6-1 and TRBJ1-2, with TRBD1 as a possible D gene (5 bases). CDR3 length: 12 amino acids. Trimming took off 8 bases at V and 5 bases at J, with 12 bases between the two ends. Germline CDR1 MNHNS, CDR2 SASEGT. The CDR3 DNA reads as TGTGCCAGCCGACAGCCGGATTATGGCTACACCTTC. Encoded protein: CASRQPDYGYTF.

This clone appeared a single time. CDR3: CASSSGGPADTQYF. The CDR3 DNA sequence: TGTGCCAGCAGTTCCGGGGGGCCGGCAGATACGCAGTATTTT. The V and J genes are TRBV6-4 and TRBJ2-3, with D possibly TRBD2 on 7 matching bases. Germline CDR1 MRHNA, CDR2 SNTAGT. Trimming took off 5 bases at V and 4 bases at J, with 13 bases between the two ends. CDR3 size: 14 residues.

The genes are TRBV21-1 and TRBJ2-1; TRBD1 is taken as the D call from the table, unchecked against the DNA. TRBV21-1 is reported as a pseudogene. The CDR3 is made up of 17 amino acids. CDR3 residues: CASSKYLTGVSYNEQFF. CDR3 DNA: TGTGCCAGCAGCAAATATTTGACAGGCGTGTCGTACAATGAGCAGTTCTTC.

This chain joins TRBV5-5 and TRBJ1-2; D unclear. The CDR3 totals 14 residues. Trimming shortened V by 5 bases and J by 1 base, and 12 bases separated the two germline ends. From germline, CDR1 is SGHKS and CDR2 YYEKEE (reference sequence). The CDR3 region has the DNA TGTGCCAGCAGTCTCACGGGAAATAACTATGGCTACACCTTC. Encoded protein: CASSLTGNNYGYTF.

A single count supports this clone. This sequence joins TRBV6-5 and TRBJ1-3, with D perhaps TRBD1 (5 bases). This CDR3 is built from 14 residues. The V gene's germline CDR1 is MNHEY and CDR2 SVGAGI. The V end was cut by 9 bases, the J end by 0 bases, with 12 bases between. The CDR3 is CASRGGASGNTIYF. For the CDR3, the DNA is TGTGCCAGTAGGGGAGGGGCCTCTGGAAACACCATATATTTT.